This record concerns one TCR beta chain sequence. Its antigen is undetermined. This entry comes from a study of T cell clonotyping in hematopoietic cell transplantation. Generated by immunoSEQ multiplex PCR, the TCRdb table keeps only in-frame clones and is missing some. In the table there are over 10,000 clones, around 90% of which are singletons. V was trimmed by 7 bases and J by 4 bases, leaving 16 bases between them. The length of the CDR3 is 14 residues. Germline V gives CDR1 LNHDA, CDR2 SQIVND (reference sequence). General study findings and limits: Graft donor and pretransplant recipient Inverse Simpson Index values predicted broader posttransplant TCR diversity. Without cell sorting, CD4 versus CD8 contributions remain unresolved.

This chain uses TRBV19 with TRBJ1-2; TRBD1 is a possible D gene (6 bases). Material: PBMCs, obtained 100 days after allogeneic stem cell transplant. This TCR derives from a female patient in her fifties who had an allogeneic stem cell transplant from an unrelated donor, so the T cells may come from the graft donor. Some clones in this sample may be carry-over from other donors' samples. The CDR3 region is CASNAGTRSYGYTF. The CDR3 DNA reads as TGTGCCAGTAATGCCGGGACACGGTCCTATGGCTACACCTTC.